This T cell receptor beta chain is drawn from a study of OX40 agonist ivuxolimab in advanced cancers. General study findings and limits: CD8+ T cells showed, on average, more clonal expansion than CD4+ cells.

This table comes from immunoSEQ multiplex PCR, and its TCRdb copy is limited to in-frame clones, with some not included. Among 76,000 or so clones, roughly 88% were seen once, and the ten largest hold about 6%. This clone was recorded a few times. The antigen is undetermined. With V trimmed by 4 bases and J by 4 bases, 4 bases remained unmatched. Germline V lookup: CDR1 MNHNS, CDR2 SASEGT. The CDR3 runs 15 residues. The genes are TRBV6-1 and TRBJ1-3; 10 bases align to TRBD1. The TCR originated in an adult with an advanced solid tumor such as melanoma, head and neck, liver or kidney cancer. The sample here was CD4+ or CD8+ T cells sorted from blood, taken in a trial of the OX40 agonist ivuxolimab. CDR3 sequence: CASSAGQGNGNTIYF. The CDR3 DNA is TGTGCCAGCAGTGCGGGACAGGGGAACGGAAACACCATATATTTT.